Listed here is a single TCR beta chain. Per the germline V gene, CDR1 is SGHNT and CDR2 is YYREEE (reference sequence). This CDR3 has 18 residues. V trimming: 4 bases; J trimming: 5 bases; junction bases outside the gene matches: 12. These data are taken from a study of T cell clones after liver transplantation. Turning to the study itself: Samples came pre-transplant, pre-randomization before withdrawal, and post-randomization after withdrawal ended.

Assay: immunoSEQ multiplex PCR; the TCRdb copy retains only in-frame clones and omits some. This sample carries about 76,000 clones, around four fifths of them seen once, and the ten largest clones take roughly 2.8%. The source material was CD4+ T cells from blood, sampled at the 22-month timepoint. V usage is TRBV5-4 and J usage is TRBJ2-3; 14 nucleotides align to TRBD2. This clonotype was obtained from a human patient who received a liver transplant. Among the T cells, some may be from the graft donor. CDR3 sequence reads: CASSPGLTSGGDGDTQYF. The CDR3 DNA is TGTGCCAGCAGCCCCGGACTGACTAGCGGGGGGGACGGAGATACGCAGTATTTT.